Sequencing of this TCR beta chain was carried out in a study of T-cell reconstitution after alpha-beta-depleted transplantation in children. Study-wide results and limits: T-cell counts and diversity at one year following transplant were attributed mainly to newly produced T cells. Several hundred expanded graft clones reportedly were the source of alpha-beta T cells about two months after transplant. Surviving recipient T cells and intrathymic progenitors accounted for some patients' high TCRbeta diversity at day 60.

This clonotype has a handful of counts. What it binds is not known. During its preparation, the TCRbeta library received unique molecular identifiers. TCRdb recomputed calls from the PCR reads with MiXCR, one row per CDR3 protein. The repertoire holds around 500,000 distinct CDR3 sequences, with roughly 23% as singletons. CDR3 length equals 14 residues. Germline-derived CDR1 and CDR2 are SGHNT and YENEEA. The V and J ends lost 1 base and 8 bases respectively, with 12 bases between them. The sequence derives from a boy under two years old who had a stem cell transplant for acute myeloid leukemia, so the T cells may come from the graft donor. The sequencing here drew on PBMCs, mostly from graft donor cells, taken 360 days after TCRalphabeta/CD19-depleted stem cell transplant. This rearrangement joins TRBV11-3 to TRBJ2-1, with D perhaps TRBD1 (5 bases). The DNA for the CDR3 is TGTGCCAGCAGCTTAGTTGCAGAAGGGGATGAGCAGTTCTTC. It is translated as CASSLVAEGDEQFF.